Reported below is one TCR beta chain. Its target is unknown. The record originates from a study of cytomegalovirus exposure and HLA in healthy donors. Study observations and caveats: Earlier analysis yielded a pattern in which most TCR beta V segments were productive about 87% or about 30% of the time.

It was with 60 Vbeta and 13 Jbeta primers that the PCR ran. Original methodology: In a later analysis, approximately 80 million unique TCR beta chains included roughly 11 million shared by two or more donors. Some clones are missing from TCRdb's copy, which holds only in-frame ones; the method was immunoSEQ multiplex PCR. D and trimming were read from the DNA, whereas the V and J calls and clone size are those reported in that table. The sample table sets out about 200,000 clones. The CDR3 is 15 residues long. The V and J ends lost 3 bases and 7 bases, in that order; junction bases with no gene match: 10. CDR1 is GTSNPN and CDR2 is SVGIG in the germline V gene (reference sequence).

The rearrangement joins TRBV30 to TRBJ1-4, with 8 bases aligning to TRBD1. The sample taken for sequencing was PBMCs. The TCR originated in a man aged 25 to 45 in good health and CMV-seronegative. As DNA, the CDR3 is TGTGCCTGGAGAAATGCCGGGACAGGCAGTGAAAAACTGTTTTTT. This codes for CAWRNAGTGSEKLFF.